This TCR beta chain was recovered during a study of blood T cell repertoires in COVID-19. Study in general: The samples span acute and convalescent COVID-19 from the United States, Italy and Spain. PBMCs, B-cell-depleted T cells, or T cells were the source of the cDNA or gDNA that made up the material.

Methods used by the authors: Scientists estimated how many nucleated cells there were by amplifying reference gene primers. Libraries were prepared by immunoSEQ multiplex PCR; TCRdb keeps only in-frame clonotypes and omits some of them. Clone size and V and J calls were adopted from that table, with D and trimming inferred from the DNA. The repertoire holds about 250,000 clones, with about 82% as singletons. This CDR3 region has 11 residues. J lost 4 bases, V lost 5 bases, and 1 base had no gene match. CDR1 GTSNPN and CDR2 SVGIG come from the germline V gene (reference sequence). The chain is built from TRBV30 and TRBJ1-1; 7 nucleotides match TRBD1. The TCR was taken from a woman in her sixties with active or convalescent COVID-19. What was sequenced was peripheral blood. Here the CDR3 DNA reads TGTGCCTGGGACAGGGCCACTGAAGCTTTCTTT. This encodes CAWDRATEAFF.